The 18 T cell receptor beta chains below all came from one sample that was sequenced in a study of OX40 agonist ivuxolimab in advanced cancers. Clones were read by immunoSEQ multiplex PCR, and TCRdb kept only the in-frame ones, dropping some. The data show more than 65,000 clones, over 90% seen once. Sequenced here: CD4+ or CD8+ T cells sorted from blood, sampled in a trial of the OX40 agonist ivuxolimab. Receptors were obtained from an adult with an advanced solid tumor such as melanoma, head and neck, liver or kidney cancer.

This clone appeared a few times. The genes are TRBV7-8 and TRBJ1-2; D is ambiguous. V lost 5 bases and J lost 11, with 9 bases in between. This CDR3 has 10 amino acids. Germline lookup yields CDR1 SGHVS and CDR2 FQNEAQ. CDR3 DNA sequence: TGTGCCAGCAGCCCATTTAAATACACCTTC. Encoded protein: CASSPFKYTF.

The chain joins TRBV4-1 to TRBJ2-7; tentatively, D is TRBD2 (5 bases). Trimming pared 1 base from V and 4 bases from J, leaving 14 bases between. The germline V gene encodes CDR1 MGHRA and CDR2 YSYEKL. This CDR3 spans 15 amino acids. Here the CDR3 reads CASSQVDSQAYEQYF. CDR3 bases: TGCGCCAGCAGCCAAGTGGACTCGCAGGCGTACGAGCAGTACTTC.

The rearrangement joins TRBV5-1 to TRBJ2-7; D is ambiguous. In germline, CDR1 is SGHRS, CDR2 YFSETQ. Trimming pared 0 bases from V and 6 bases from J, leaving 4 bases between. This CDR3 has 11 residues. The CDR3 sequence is CASSLGLEQYF. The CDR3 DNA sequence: TGCGCCAGCAGCTTGGGTCTCGAGCAGTACTTC.

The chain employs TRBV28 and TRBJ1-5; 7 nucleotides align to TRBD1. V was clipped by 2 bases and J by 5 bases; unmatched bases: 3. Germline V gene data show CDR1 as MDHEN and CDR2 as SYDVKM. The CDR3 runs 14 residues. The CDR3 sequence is CASSLDRVHQPQHF. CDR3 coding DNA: TGTGCCAGCAGTTTAGACAGGGTGCATCAGCCCCAGCATTTT.

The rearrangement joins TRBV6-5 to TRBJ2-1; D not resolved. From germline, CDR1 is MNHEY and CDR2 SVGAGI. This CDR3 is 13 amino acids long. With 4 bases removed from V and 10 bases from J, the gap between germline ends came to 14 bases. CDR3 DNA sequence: TGTGCCAGCAGTTTCGAATTACACGGGGAGCAGTTCTTC. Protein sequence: CASSFELHGEQFF.

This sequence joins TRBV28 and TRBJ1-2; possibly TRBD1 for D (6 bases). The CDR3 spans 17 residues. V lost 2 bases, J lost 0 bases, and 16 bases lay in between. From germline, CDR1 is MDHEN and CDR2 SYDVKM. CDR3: CASSLSPTGTTNYGYTF. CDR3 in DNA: TGTGCCAGCAGTTTAAGTCCCACAGGGACCACTAACTATGGCTACACCTTC.

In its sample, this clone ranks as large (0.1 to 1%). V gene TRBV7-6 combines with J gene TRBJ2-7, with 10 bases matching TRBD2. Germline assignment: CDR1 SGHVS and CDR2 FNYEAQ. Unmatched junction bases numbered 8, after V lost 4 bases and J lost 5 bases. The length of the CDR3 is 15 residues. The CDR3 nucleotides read TGTGCCAGCAGCTCTGCTAGCGGGAGTGGCCACGAGCAGTACTTC. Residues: CASSSASGSGHEQYF.

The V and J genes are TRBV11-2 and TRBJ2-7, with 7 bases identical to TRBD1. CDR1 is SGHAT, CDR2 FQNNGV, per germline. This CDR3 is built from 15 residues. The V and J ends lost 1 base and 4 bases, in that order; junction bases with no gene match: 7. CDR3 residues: CASSLVGRQGYEQYF. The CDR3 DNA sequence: TGTGCCAGCAGCTTAGTAGGAAGACAGGGTTACGAGCAGTACTTC.

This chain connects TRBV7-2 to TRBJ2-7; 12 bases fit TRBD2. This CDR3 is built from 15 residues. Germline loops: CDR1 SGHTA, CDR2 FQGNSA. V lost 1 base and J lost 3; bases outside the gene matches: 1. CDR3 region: CASSLGTSGNYEQYF. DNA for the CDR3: TGTGCCAGCAGCTTAGGGACTAGCGGGAACTACGAGCAGTACTTC.

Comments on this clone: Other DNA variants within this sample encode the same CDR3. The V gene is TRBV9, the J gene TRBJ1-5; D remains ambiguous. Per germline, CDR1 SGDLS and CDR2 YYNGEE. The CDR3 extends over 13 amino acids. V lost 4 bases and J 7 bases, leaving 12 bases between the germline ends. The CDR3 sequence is CASSPGVGQPQHF. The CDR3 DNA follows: TGTGCCAGCAGCCCCGGCGTGGGACAGCCCCAGCATTTT.

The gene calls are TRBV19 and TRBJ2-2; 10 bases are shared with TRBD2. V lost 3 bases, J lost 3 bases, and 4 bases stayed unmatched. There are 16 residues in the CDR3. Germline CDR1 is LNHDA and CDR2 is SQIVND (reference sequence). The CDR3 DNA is TGTGCCAGTAGTATCTTAGCGGGAGGTTACACCGGGGAGCTGTTTTTT. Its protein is CASSILAGGYTGELFF.

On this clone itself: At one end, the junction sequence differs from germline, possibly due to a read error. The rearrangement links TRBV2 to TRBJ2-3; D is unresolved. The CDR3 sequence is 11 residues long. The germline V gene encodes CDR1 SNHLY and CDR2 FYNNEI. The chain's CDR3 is CASPPSDTQYF. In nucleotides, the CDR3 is TGTGCCAGCCCCCCCTCAGACACGCAGTATTTT.

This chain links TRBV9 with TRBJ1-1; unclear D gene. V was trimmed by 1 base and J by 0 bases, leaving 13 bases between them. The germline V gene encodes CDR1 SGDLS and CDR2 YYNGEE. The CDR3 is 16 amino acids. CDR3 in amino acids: CASSVLGGPLNTEAFF. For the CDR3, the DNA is TGTGCCAGCAGCGTATTGGGTGGACCCCTGAACACTGAAGCTTTCTTT.

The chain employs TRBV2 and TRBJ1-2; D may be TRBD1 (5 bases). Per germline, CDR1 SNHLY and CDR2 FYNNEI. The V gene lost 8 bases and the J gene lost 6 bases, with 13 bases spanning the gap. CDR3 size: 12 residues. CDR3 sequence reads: CASGEQGNGYTF. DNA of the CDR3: TGTGCCAGCGGGGAGCAGGGAAATGGCTACACCTTC.

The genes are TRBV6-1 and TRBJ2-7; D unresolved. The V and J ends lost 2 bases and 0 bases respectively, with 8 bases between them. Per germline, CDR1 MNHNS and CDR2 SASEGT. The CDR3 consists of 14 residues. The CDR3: CASSELESSYEQYF. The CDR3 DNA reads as TGTGCCAGCAGTGAATTGGAGAGCTCCTACGAGCAGTACTTC.

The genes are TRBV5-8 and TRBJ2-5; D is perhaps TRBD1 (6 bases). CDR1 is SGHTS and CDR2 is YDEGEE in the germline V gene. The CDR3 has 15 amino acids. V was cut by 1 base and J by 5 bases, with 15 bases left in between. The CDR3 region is CASSLTGQTWETQYF. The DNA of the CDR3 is TGTGCCAGCAGCTTGACAGGACAGACATGGGAGACCCAGTACTTC.

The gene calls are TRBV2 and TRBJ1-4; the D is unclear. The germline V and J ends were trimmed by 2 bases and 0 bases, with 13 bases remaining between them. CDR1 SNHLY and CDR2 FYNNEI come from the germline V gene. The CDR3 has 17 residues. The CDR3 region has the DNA TGTGCCAGCAGTGAACTGGTCCCGACTGCAACTAATGAAAAACTGTTTTTT. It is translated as CASSELVPTATNEKLFF.

The CDR3 reads CASSYVRGALTDTQYF. The CDR3 coding sequence is TGTGCCAGCAGTTACGTGCGGGGGGCCCTCACAGATACGCAGTATTTT. The chain joins TRBV6-6 to TRBJ2-3, with TRBD2 matching over 8 bases. Per the germline V gene, CDR1 is MNHNY and CDR2 is SVGAGI (reference sequence). Germline trimming cut 2 bases from V and 2 bases from J; bases unmatched to any gene: 6. This CDR3 is built from 16 residues.